The source of this TCR beta chain is a study of blood T cells in healthy people across ages. Germline lookup yields CDR1 LGHDT and CDR2 YNNKEL (reference sequence). The CDR3 runs 14 residues. Trimming removed 1 base at V and 7 bases at J, with 8 bases between. Alongside a J-beta primer mix, a sample-barcoded 5' primer served in a second PCR lasting roughly 7 to 11 cycles. Using its own MiXCR run on the 5' RACE reads, TCRdb lists one record per CDR3 protein. The repertoire holds some 700,000 distinct CDR3 sequences, with around 46% as singletons. Extracted total RNA amounted to at least 6 micrograms for each sample. In regard to this clonotype: The antigen is unknown.

Study conclusions and caveats: Unsorted PBMC material precluded a definitive naive versus antigen-experienced comparison.

This receptor was obtained from a woman aged 55-70 years in good health. The chain recombines TRBV3-1 with TRBJ1-6, with D possibly being TRBD1 (6 bases). The sequencing input was blood. The CDR3 coding sequence is TGTGCCAGCAGCCAAGTACAGGGCAATTCACCCCTCCACTTT. It translates to CASSQVQGNSPLHF.